The entry below gives a single T cell receptor beta chain sequence along with its context. Its cognate antigen is unknown. The data are from a study of radiotherapy plus CTLA-4 blockade in lung cancer. Across the whole study: Of all patients, over 15% responded objectively and approximately 31% showed disease control.

V lost 2 bases, J lost 6 bases, and 18 bases lay in between. This CDR3 region has 16 residues. Germline CDR1 and CDR2: SGDLS and YYNGEE. Study results and limitations: Once radiotherapy plus ipilimumab had been given, TCR clones derived from tumor expanded in blood.

Chemo-refractory metastatic non-small-cell lung cancer patients received focal radiation with ipilimumab CTLA-4 blockade. Produced via immunoSEQ multiplex PCR; TCRdb's table is partial and in-frame only. The repertoire holds about 95,000 clones, with 83% as singletons. The source is a human donor with non-small cell lung cancer who had stable disease on radiotherapy plus ipilimumab. This chain uses TRBV9 with TRBJ1-5, with TRBD1 as a possible D gene (6 bases). Sample: peripheral blood, taken from a patient treated with radiotherapy plus ipilimumab. DNA of the CDR3: TGTGCCAGCAGCGTCCCCGACGGAGGGGGGTTTCAGCCCCAGCATTTT. Encoded protein: CASSVPDGGGFQPQHF.